Below, 14 T cell receptor beta chains from the same sample are listed, as sequenced in a study of response to subunit inactivated influenza vaccine (dated by TCRdb to the late 2010s). The library came from RT-PCR. TCRdb names Illumina HiSeq 2500 as the instrument used. TCRdb trimmed the raw reads at Q25, called clones with MiXCR and kept productive beta chains. Duplicate CDR3 protein sequences are folded into a single record with the most common DNA and genes. This sample holds under 750,000 distinct CDR3 sequences; approximately 10% were observed only once. The ten largest clones add up to around 9.6% of the sample. The specimen comprised PBMCs from blood, sampled on the day of vaccination. The receptors here all came from a man over 45 who received an inactivated influenza vaccine. Donor details come from another sample of the same person, matched by shared clones.

This clonotype appeared a few times. The chain carries TRBV9 and TRBJ2-3; either TRBD1 or TRBD2 may supply D (5 bases each). V dropped 5 bases and J dropped 0 bases, with 13 bases sitting between them. Germline V gene data show CDR1 as SGDLS and CDR2 as YYNGEE. This CDR3 comprises 15 residues. CDR3 in DNA: TGTGCCAGCAGTGCCCGTTGGGGGAGCACAGATACGCAGTATTTT. Protein product: CASSARWGSTDTQYF. The variable domain in full, with the rest retrieved from reference TRBV9 and TRBJ2-3, is DSGVTQTPKHLITATGQRVTLRCSPRSGDLSVYWYQQSLDQGLQFLIQYYNGEERAKGNILERFSAQQFPDLHSELNLSSLELGDSALYFCASSARWGSTDTQYFGPGTRLTVL.

J is TRBJ1-5 and V is TRBV10-2; tentatively, D is TRBD1 (5 bases). With 10 bases removed from V and 4 bases from J, the gap between germline ends came to 14 bases. CDR3 length: 13 residues. In germline, CDR1 is WSHSY, CDR2 SAAADI. The CDR3 is CATSGADNQPQHF. CDR3 coding DNA: TGCGCCACGTCCGGGGCCGATAATCAGCCCCAGCATTTT.

In its sample, this clonotype was seen many times. CDR3 amino acids: CASSSKWGQLSNEQFF. The CDR3 DNA reads as TGTGCCAGCAGTTCGAAGTGGGGACAGTTGAGCAATGAGCAGTTCTTC. This chain joins TRBV28 and TRBJ2-1, with 7 bases that match TRBD1. Trimming took 4 bases from V and 6 from J; bases not matched to a gene: 12. The CDR3 extends over 16 amino acids. Germline CDR1 MDHEN, CDR2 SYDVKM.

At least ten counts were recorded for this clonotype. The chain recombines TRBV7-2 with TRBJ1-2; 8 bases are a match to TRBD1. Trimming cost V 5 bases and J 7 bases; bases outside gene matches: 12. The length of the CDR3 is 15 residues. Germline V gene data show CDR1 as SGHTA and CDR2 as FQGNSA. This CDR3 reads CASSPDRTGMGGYTF. CDR3 DNA sequence: TGTGCCAGCAGCCCAGACAGGACAGGGATGGGTGGCTACACCTTC.

This clonotype was seen a few times. This chain uses TRBV20-1 with TRBJ2-5, with D hard to call. Germline values: CDR1 DFQATT, CDR2 SNEGSKA (reference sequence). The germline V and J ends were trimmed by 1 base and 0 bases, with 9 bases remaining between them. This CDR3 is built from 14 residues. The CDR3 DNA follows: TGCAGTGCTAGAGGGGGTTACAACCAAGAGACCCAGTACTTC. This codes for CSARGGYNQETQYF.

This rearrangement joins TRBV12-3 or TRBV12-4 to TRBJ2-6; the D gene is possibly TRBD2 (6 bases). CDR3 length: 19 amino acids. DNA for the CDR3: TGTACCTGCAGTTTATGGAGGGTTTTCTCGGGCTCTGGGGCCAACGTCCTGACTTTC. Its protein product is CTCSLWRVFSGSGANVLTF.

A few counts support this clonotype. The chain is built from TRBV7-2 and TRBJ2-5; TRBD1 matches 10 bases. Unmatched junction bases numbered 16, after V lost 5 bases and J lost 10 bases. Germline V lookup: CDR1 SGHTA, CDR2 FQGNSA. The CDR3 has 16 residues. CDR3 coding DNA: TGTGCCAGCAGCCTCTCTCCCGGACAGGGGGTTGGGGACCAGTACTTC. Translation gives CASSLSPGQGVGDQYF.

In this sample, this clonotype turned up a few times. V is TRBV6-1 and J is TRBJ2-7; 10 positions agree with TRBD1. The CDR3 length is 15 residues. Unmatched junction bases numbered 8, after V lost 6 bases and J lost 3 bases. Per germline, CDR1 MNHNS and CDR2 SASEGT. CDR3 region: CASRPPGTGVYEQYF. CDR3 DNA: TGTGCCAGCAGGCCGCCCGGGACAGGGGTCTACGAGCAGTACTTC.

Worth noting for this clonotype: Its ends do not fully match the called genes, so a read error is possible. The gene calls are TRBV7-2 and TRBJ1-2; D ambiguous. This CDR3 is 13 amino acids long. Per germline, CDR1 SGHTA and CDR2 FQGNSA. The CDR3 loop is CASSLDHTKHPIF. Written as DNA, the CDR3 is TGTGCCAGCAGCTTAGACCACACAAAGCACCCGATCTTC.

This clonotype has only a few counts. The rearrangement joins TRBV20-1 to TRBJ1-4; 8 bases align to TRBD1. CDR3 length equals 15 residues. The V segment lost 5 bases and the J segment 6 bases; nucleotides outside the gene matches: 11. Germline loops: CDR1 DFQATT, CDR2 SNEGSKA (reference sequence). CDR3 DNA sequence: TGCAGTGCTTGGGCCCAGGGGGCCGAGTATGAAAAACTGTTTTTT. Translation gives CSAWAQGAEYEKLFF.

V and J are TRBV12-3 or TRBV12-4 and TRBJ2-4; D not certain. Between the trimmed V and J ends, which lost 8 bases and 0 bases, there was a span of 8 bases. This CDR3 is 13 amino acids long. DNA for the CDR3: TGTGCCAGCTCCCTAGGAGCCAAAAACATTCAGTACTTC. Translating it yields CASSLGAKNIQYF.

There are a few counts of this clonotype. The CDR3 DNA reads as TGTGCCAGCAGCCCTAGCGGGAGGGCCGGGAATGAGCAGTTCTTC. Its protein is CASSPSGRAGNEQFF. The gene calls are TRBV12-3 or TRBV12-4 and TRBJ2-1; 12 bases fit TRBD2. The length of the CDR3 is 15 residues. V lost 6 bases, J lost 7 bases, and 7 bases stayed unmatched.

The rearrangement uses TRBV4-3 and TRBJ1-5; D unclear. This CDR3 has 14 amino acids. Trimming shortened V by 0 bases and J by 0 bases, and 3 bases separated the two germline ends. The germline gives CDR1 LGHNA, CDR2 YSLEER. CDR3 region: CASSQEPSNQPQHF. The CDR3 DNA reads as TGCGCCAGCAGCCAAGAACCTAGCAATCAGCCCCAGCATTTT.

The chain couples TRBV18 to TRBJ2-2, with 13 nucleotides matching TRBD2. This CDR3 has 18 residues. Looked up from germline, CDR1 is KGHSH and CDR2 is LQKENI. J lost 2 bases, V lost 3 bases, and 6 bases had no gene match. In nucleotides, the CDR3 is TGTGCCAGCTCACCTCCCGGGACTAGCGGGATCAACACCGGGGAGCTGTTTTTT. It yields the protein CASSPPGTSGINTGELFF.